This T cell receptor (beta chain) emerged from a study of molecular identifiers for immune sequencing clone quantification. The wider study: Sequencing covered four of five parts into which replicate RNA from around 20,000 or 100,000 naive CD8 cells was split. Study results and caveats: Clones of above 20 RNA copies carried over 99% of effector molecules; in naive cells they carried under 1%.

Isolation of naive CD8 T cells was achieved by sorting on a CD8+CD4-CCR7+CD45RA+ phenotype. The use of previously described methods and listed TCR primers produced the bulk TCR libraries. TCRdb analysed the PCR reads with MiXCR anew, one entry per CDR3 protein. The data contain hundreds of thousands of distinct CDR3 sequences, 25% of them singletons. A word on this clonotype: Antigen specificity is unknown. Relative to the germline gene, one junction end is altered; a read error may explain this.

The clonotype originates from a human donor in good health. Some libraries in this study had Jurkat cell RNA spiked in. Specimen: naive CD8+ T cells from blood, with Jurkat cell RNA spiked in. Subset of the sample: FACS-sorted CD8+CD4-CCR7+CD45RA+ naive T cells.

CDR3 nucleotide sequence: TGTGCCAGCAGTTTCTCAGGCAGGAACACTGGAGCTTTCTTT. This encodes CASSFSGRNTGAFF. The rearrangement uses TRBV27 and TRBJ1-1; D is ambiguous. This CDR3 is 14 amino acids long. CDR1 and CDR2 from the germline V gene are MNHEY and SMNVEV (reference sequence).